The clone carrying this TCR beta chain was recorded a few times. The blood sample predates any ophthalmopathy symptoms, coming from first hyperthyroidism diagnosis. V was shortened by 4 bases and J by 3 bases, with 10 bases between the two germline ends. This CDR3 is 13 amino acids long. Germline values: CDR1 SEHNR, CDR2 FQNEAQ (reference sequence). The data belong to a study of T cells in Graves' hyperthyroidism and ophthalmopathy. On the study more broadly: At initial diagnosis, before any treatment had begun, peripheral blood was obtained.

There were TCR beta CDR3 regions amplified from RNA transcripts. Carried out on the TCR CDR3, a first-round RT-PCR used the HTBI primer set. TCRdb reprocessed the multiplex PCR reads with MiXCR, giving one entry per CDR3 protein. The data contain 730,000 or so distinct CDR3 sequences, 18% of them singletons. The chain recombines TRBV7-9 with TRBJ2-7; possibly TRBD2 for D (5 bases). This receptor was identified in a woman aged 50 to 60 with Graves' hyperthyroidism that later progressed to Graves' ophthalmopathy. The sequenced sample was blood. CDR3 sequence reads: CASSSPEGYEQYF. CDR3 coding DNA: TGTGCCAGCAGCTCCCCCGAGGGCTACGAGCAGTACTTC. Full variable domain (missing parts from reference TRBV7-9 and TRBJ2-7): DTGVSQNPRHKITKRGQNVTFRCDPISEHNRLYWYRQTLGQGPEFLTYFQNEAQLEKSRLLSDRFSAERPKGSFSTLEIQRTEQGDSAMYLCASSSPEGYEQYFGPGTRLTVT.